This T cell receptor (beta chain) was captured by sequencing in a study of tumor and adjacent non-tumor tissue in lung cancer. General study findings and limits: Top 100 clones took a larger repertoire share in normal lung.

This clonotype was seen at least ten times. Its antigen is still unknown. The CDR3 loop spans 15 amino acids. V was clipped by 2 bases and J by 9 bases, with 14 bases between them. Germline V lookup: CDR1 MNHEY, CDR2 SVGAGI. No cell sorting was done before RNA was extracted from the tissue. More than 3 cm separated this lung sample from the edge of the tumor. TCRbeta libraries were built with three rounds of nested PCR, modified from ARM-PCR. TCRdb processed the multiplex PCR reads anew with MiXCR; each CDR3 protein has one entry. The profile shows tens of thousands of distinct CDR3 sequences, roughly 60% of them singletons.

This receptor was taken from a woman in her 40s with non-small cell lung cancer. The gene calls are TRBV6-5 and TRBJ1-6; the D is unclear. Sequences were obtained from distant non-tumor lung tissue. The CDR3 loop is CASSYHNVLGSPLHF. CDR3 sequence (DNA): TGTGCCAGCAGTTACCATAACGTTTTGGGTTCACCCCTCCACTTT.